Listed below are T cell receptor beta chains from one sample, sequenced in a study of graft-versus-host responses after intestinal transplantation. Data came from immunoSEQ multiplex PCR; TCRdb stores just in-frame clones and leaves some out. The repertoire has over 10,000 clones, under 95% of them found once; the top ten carry 4.4%. The specimen comprised PBMCs, sampled approximately 35 months after intestinal transplantation. Receptor source: a human patient who received an intestinal transplant, so some T cells may come from the graft donor. Each CDR3 is given with its conserved first and last residue. The D gene is left open where the match is weak. The size of a clone is reported for some rows only, either as once, few or many, or as a class for expanded clones.

-	TRBV6-5	TRBJ1-5	-	TGTGCCAGCAGTTACTCCCCTGAACGTCAGCCCCAGCATTTT	CASSYSPERQPQHF
TRBD2	TRBV27	TRBJ2-7	-	TGTGCCAGCAGTTCCCCGGGACTAGCTGCCTACGAGCAGTACTTC	CASSSPGLAAYEQYF
-	TRBV6-5	TRBJ1-1	few	TGTGCCAGCAGTTATCAAACGGGGAGGGGTAACACTGAAGCTTTCTTT	CASSYQTGRGNTEAFF
-	TRBV18	TRBJ2-2	-	TGTGCCAGCTCACGGGACGGTGCGACCGGGGAGCTGTTTTTT	CASSRDGATGELFF
TRBD1	TRBV5-6	TRBJ2-7	-	TGTGCCAGCAGCGTGGACAGGTGGATTGACGAGCAGTACTTC	CASSVDRWIDEQYF
TRBD1	TRBV2	TRBJ1-2	once	TGTGCCAGCAGTAGCGGACAGGGTAGGGGAGACTATGGCTACACCTTC	CASSSGQGRGDYGYTF
TRBD2	TRBV13	TRBJ2-5	-	TGTGCCAGCAGCCTAGCGGGGGGTACCGGGACCCAGTACTTC	CASSLAGGTGTQYF
-	TRBV27	TRBJ2-7	-	TGTGCCAGCAGTTCAAGACCGACAGTCTACGAGCAGTACTTC	CASSSRPTVYEQYF
-	TRBV7-8	TRBJ1-6	-	TGTGCCAGCAGCTTCGGTGACAAAACCTCCCGAGGTTCACCCCTCCACTTT	CASSFGDKTSRGSPLHF
-	TRBV4-3	TRBJ1-2	-	TGCGCCAGCAGCCAAGATCCCGGCGGTTATGGCTACACCTTC	CASSQDPGGYGYTF
TRBD1	TRBV5-1	TRBJ1-6	few	TGCGCCAGCAGCTGGGGACAGACGAATTCACCCCTCCACTTT	CASSWGQTNSPLHF
TRBD2	TRBV6-1	TRBJ2-2	-	TGTGCCAGCAGTGAGGCCCCTCGGGGGGGCGGCACCGGGGAGCTGTTTTTT	CASSEAPRGGGTGELFF
-	TRBV2	TRBJ1-3	-	TGTGCCAGCACTGGACAGTACTCTGGAAACACCATATATTTT	CASTGQYSGNTIYF
TRBD1	TRBV2	TRBJ1-2	-	TGTGCCAACCCGGGACAGGCAGACAGGGGCTACACCTTC	CANPGQADRGYTF
TRBD2	TRBV2	TRBJ2-3	-	TGTGCCAGCAGCGTAGCGGGGGTCACAGATACGCAGTATTTT	CASSVAGVTDTQYF
TRBD2	TRBV7-8	TRBJ2-1	few	TGTGCCAGCAGCACCAGCGGGAGCTACAATGAGCAGTTCTTC	CASSTSGSYNEQFF
TRBD1	TRBV6-4	TRBJ1-4	-	TGTGCCAGCAGTGAGGGACAGGATCGGGAAAATGAAAAACTGTTTTTT	CASSEGQDRENEKLFF
TRBD1	TRBV6-5	TRBJ1-1	-	TGTGCCAGCAGTTACTCGTTACAGGGGGCTAACACTGAAGCTTTCTTT	CASSYSLQGANTEAFF
-	TRBV5-1	TRBJ1-2	-	TGCGCCAGCAGCTTGTTCCCCGCCGGACACACGAACAACTATGGCTACACCTTC	CASSLFPAGHTNNYGYTF
-	TRBV18	TRBJ1-4	-	TGTGCCAGCTCACCCAGGGGTTCTAGTAATGAAAAACTGTTTTTT	CASSPRGSSNEKLFF
-	TRBV10-2	TRBJ1-6	once	TGCGCCAGCAGTGAAGACAGCCTTCCAAATTCACCCCTCCACTTT	CASSEDSLPNSPLHF
-	TRBV7-3	TRBJ1-1	-	TGTGCCAGCAGCTTACCGGGGGGCTCGGAAGCTTTCTTT	CASSLPGGSEAFF